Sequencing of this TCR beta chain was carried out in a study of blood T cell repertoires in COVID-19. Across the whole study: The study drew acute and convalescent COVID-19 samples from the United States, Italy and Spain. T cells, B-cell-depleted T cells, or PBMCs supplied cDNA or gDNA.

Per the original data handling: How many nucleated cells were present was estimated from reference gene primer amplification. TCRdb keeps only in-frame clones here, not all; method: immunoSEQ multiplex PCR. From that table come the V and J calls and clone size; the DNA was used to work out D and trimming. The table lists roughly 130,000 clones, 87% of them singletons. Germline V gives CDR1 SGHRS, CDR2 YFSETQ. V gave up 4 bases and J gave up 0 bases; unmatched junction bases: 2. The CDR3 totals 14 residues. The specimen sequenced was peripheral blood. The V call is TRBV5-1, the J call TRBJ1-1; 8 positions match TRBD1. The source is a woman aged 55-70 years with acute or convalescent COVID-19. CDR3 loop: CASSLTGVNTEAFF. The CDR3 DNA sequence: TGCGCCAGCAGCCTGACAGGGGTGAACACTGAAGCTTTCTTT.